A single T cell receptor beta chain is shown here with its context. Its matching antigen is unknown. Assay: immunoSEQ multiplex PCR; the TCRdb copy retains only in-frame clones and omits some. The table lists about 64,000 clones, 95% of them singletons, with 5.5% to 7.5% in the top ten. These data belong to a study of cytomegalovirus exposure and HLA in healthy donors. Study findings and constraints: High sensitivity and specificity were reportedly achieved when the classifier diagnosed cytomegalovirus status. Associated with cytomegalovirus, according to the listing, were 150 to 200 TCR beta chains.

Germline V lookup: CDR1 LNHDA, CDR2 SQIVND (reference sequence). V was cut by 2 bases and J by 5 bases, with 8 bases left in between. This CDR3 region has 13 residues. This chain links TRBV19 with TRBJ2-3; a weak D match, TRBD1 (6 bases). The TCR sequence derives from a woman between 18 and 29 years old in good health and CMV-seropositive. The sample comprised PBMCs. CDR3 amino acids: CASSIPQGDTQYF. The CDR3, as DNA: TGTGCCAGTAGTATACCACAGGGAGATACGCAGTATTTT.